What follows are 27 T cell receptor beta chains derived from one specimen sequenced in a study of T-cell memory formation after mild COVID-19. One entry per CDR3 protein, called by TCRdb with MiXCR from the 5' RACE reads. This table holds about 90,000 distinct CDR3 sequences, approximately 15% found once. The source material was PBMCs or a T cell subset sorted from them (not recorded which). The origin of the receptors is a man between 18 and 35 years old who had mild COVID-19 (a few samples of this study predate the infection). Cell type and time point are not known.

This clonotype was seen only a few times. This chain joins TRBV19 and TRBJ1-5; the D gene is possibly TRBD1 (5 bases). The V end was cut by 10 bases, the J end by 6 bases, with 13 bases between. The CDR3 spans 12 residues. The germline gives CDR1 LNHDA, CDR2 SQIVND (reference sequence). CDR3 sequence (DNA): TGTGCCACCAGACATGGGGCTCAGCCCCAGCATTTT. Encoded protein: CATRHGAQPQHF. Complete variable domain (other parts from reference TRBV19 and TRBJ1-5): DGGITQSPKYLFRKEGQNVTLSCEQNLNHDAMYWYRQDPGQGLRLIYYSQIVNDFQKGDIAEGYSVSREKKESFPLTVTSAQKNPTAFYLCATRHGAQPQHFGDGTRLSIL.

V and J are TRBV3-1 and TRBJ1-2; D uncertain. The germline V gene has CDR1 LGHDT and CDR2 YNNKEL (reference sequence). Trimming cost V 0 bases and J 10 bases, with 12 bases left between them. The CDR3 consists of 13 residues. The DNA of the CDR3 is TGTGCCAGCAGCCAAGACGGCGGTCTTGACTACACCTTC. It yields the protein CASSQDGGLDYTF.

There are a few counts of this clonotype. The rearrangement joins TRBV10-1 to TRBJ1-1, with a weak D call TRBD1 (5 bases). Trimming cost V 6 bases and J 5 bases, with 13 bases left between them. Germline CDR1 WNHNN, CDR2 SYGVQD (reference sequence). CDR3 length: 13 residues. For the CDR3, the DNA is TGCGCCAGCAGCGATCCCCGGGGGACTGAAGCTTTCTTT. As protein: CASSDPRGTEAFF.

This clonotype was recorded a few times. This chain links TRBV20-1 with TRBJ2-3; D tentatively reads TRBD1 or TRBD2 (5 bases each). Germline CDR1 is DFQATT and CDR2 is SNEGSKA (reference sequence). The V and J ends lost 6 bases and 3 bases respectively, with 16 bases between them. CDR3 length: 14 residues. CDR3 residues: CSAAQGPRTDTQYF. Here the CDR3 DNA reads TGCAGTGCCGCCCAGGGACCAAGAACAGATACGCAGTATTTT.

This clonotype was picked up a small number of times. The chain joins TRBV7-3 to TRBJ2-1; the match to TRBD1 covers 7 bases. Trimming removed 4 bases from V and 5 bases from J; junction bases left unmatched: 5. The CDR3 has 14 residues. From germline, CDR1 is SGHTA and CDR2 FQGTGA. The CDR3 nucleotides are TGTGCCAGCAGCTACCTGACAGGGAACAATGAGCAGTTCTTC. Translation gives CASSYLTGNNEQFF.

In its sample, this clonotype was seen a few times. J is TRBJ2-2 and V is TRBV4-3, with a weak D call TRBD2 (5 bases). The CDR3 has 16 amino acids. Germline-derived CDR1 and CDR2 are LGHNA and YSLEER. Trimming cost V 4 bases and J 4 bases, with 16 bases left between them. The CDR3 loop reads CASSPTGVGSTGELFF. In nucleotides, the CDR3 is TGCGCCAGCAGCCCCACCGGAGTAGGGAGCACCGGGGAGCTGTTTTTT.

The chain links TRBV4-2 to TRBJ1-1; D is unclear. The CDR3 is made up of 15 amino acids. The ends were cut back, 1 base at V and 1 base at J, with 10 bases in the middle. Germline V gives CDR1 LGHNA, CDR2 YNFKEQ. The chain's CDR3 is CASSQAMAANTEAFF. The CDR3 DNA reads TGTGCCAGCAGCCAAGCCATGGCAGCGAACACTGAAGCTTTCTTT.

This clonotype was recorded many times. This CDR3 is CASPPGGTGGYTF. CDR3 DNA: TGTGCCAGCCCGCCCGGCGGGACGGGTGGCTACACCTTC. J is TRBJ1-2 and V is TRBV21-1; the table gives TRBD1 as D, unverified against the DNA. TRBV21-1 is a recognized pseudogene. This CDR3 has 13 residues.

In this sample, this clonotype turned up many times. This chain links TRBV4-2 with TRBJ2-1; the D call may be TRBD1 or TRBD2 (6 bases each). This CDR3 contains 13 residues. V was pared by 5 bases and J by 4 bases, with 9 bases between. Germline values: CDR1 LGHNA, CDR2 YNFKEQ. As DNA, the CDR3 is TGTGCCAGCAGCAGGGGGGTTTACAATGAGCAGTTCTTC. Protein sequence: CASSRGVYNEQFF.

This clonotype appeared a few times. This chain links TRBV5-1 with TRBJ2-1, with 9 bases that match TRBD1. This CDR3 comprises 14 residues. Per germline, CDR1 SGHRS and CDR2 YFSETQ. V shed 0 bases and J 7 bases; nucleotides not matched to a gene: 2. The CDR3 is CASSLAGTGNEQFF. CDR3 bases: TGCGCCAGCAGCTTGGCCGGGACAGGGAATGAGCAGTTCTTC.

The chain recombines TRBV10-3 with TRBJ2-5; D remains ambiguous. Deletions cut 0 bases from V and 6 bases from J, with 2 bases between. This CDR3 spans 11 amino acids. CDR1 is ENHRY and CDR2 is SYGVKD in the germline V gene. In DNA, the CDR3 is TGTGCCATCAGTGAGTCGAAGACCCAGTACTTC. Its translation: CAISESKTQYF.

This clonotype was seen many times. This chain connects TRBV29-1 to TRBJ1-1; possible D gene TRBD1, 5 bases. The CDR3 totals 11 residues. CDR1 is SQVTM, CDR2 ANQGSEA, per germline. Between the trimmed V and J ends, which lost 4 bases and 4 bases, there was a span of 7 bases. Written as DNA, the CDR3 is TGCAGCGTTGCCCAGGGCACTGAAGCTTTCTTT. Encoded protein: CSVAQGTEAFF.

J is TRBJ1-1 and V is TRBV4-1, with D uncertain. There are 15 residues in the CDR3. The V gene lost 2 bases and the J gene lost 0 bases, with 10 bases spanning the gap. Germline loops: CDR1 MGHRA, CDR2 YSYEKL. The CDR3 loop is CASSQRGLMNTEAFF. The DNA of the CDR3 is TGCGCCAGCAGCCAACGCGGCCTCATGAACACTGAAGCTTTCTTT.

The V and J genes are TRBV19 and TRBJ2-1; D is unresolved. CDR1 LNHDA and CDR2 SQIVND come from the germline V gene (reference sequence). Between the trimmed V and J ends, which lost 3 bases and 0 bases, there was a span of 9 bases. CDR3 size: 15 residues. The CDR3 region has the DNA TGTGCCAGTAGTATTGAGGAGAGCTCCTACAATGAGCAGTTCTTC. Translating it yields CASSIEESSYNEQFF. Variable domain in full (rest from reference TRBV19 and TRBJ2-1): DGGITQSPKYLFRKEGQNVTLSCEQNLNHDAMYWYRQDPGQGLRLIYYSQIVNDFQKGDIAEGYSVSREKKESFPLTVTSAQKNPTAFYLCASSIEESSYNEQFFGPGTRLTVL.

This clonotype was found many times. The CDR3 DNA sequence: TGTGCCAGCAGCTTTCGGGGAGATTCACCCCTCCACTTT. Protein product: CASSFRGDSPLHF. The V call is TRBV5-6, the J call TRBJ1-6, with no clear D. CDR1 and CDR2 from the germline V gene are SGHDT and YYEEEE. There are 13 residues in the CDR3. The V gene lost 2 bases and the J gene lost 8 bases, with 8 bases spanning the gap.

The V gene is TRBV15, the J gene TRBJ1-5, with D uncertain. Trimming stripped 4 bases from V and 4 bases from J, with 14 bases between. The CDR3 has 15 residues. Germline lookup yields CDR1 LNHNV and CDR2 YYDKDF (reference sequence). The CDR3 nucleotides read TGTGCCACCAGCAACCGACGGGGAGGTAATCAGCCCCAGCATTTT. Its protein product is CATSNRRGGNQPQHF.

The CDR3 region has the DNA TGCGCCAGCAGCCCCGGGTCCCAGCCCTATGGCTACACCTTC. This codes for CASSPGSQPYGYTF. This chain connects TRBV4-3 to TRBJ1-2; D uncertain. CDR3 length: 14 amino acids. The V end was cut by 4 bases, the J end by 4 bases, with 13 bases between. Germline lookup yields CDR1 LGHNA and CDR2 YSLEER.

In this sample, this clonotype turned up many times. This chain connects TRBV7-8 to TRBJ1-1, with TRBD1 as a possible D gene (6 bases). V lost 4 bases, J lost 6 bases, and 18 bases lay in between. CDR3 size: 15 residues. The V gene's germline CDR1 is SGHVS and CDR2 FQNEAQ. CDR3 nucleotide sequence: TGTGCCAGCAGCTCACCACAGGGATCGATCCCTGAAGCTTTCTTT. The encoded protein is CASSSPQGSIPEAFF.

This clonotype showed up many times. The chain links TRBV19 to TRBJ2-4; no reliable D call. The ends were cut back, 3 bases at V and 7 bases at J, with 10 bases in the middle. This CDR3 is built from 13 residues. The V gene's germline CDR1 is LNHDA and CDR2 SQIVND (reference sequence). The CDR3 DNA reads TGTGCCAGTAGTATTCCCCCAATTAACATTCAGTACTTC. Protein product: CASSIPPINIQYF.

The chain employs TRBV6-5 and TRBJ1-2, with TRBD1 matching over 7 bases. From germline, CDR1 is MNHEY and CDR2 SVGAGI. CDR3 length: 12 residues. The V and J ends lost 6 bases and 3 bases, in that order; junction bases with no gene match: 1. CDR3: CASRGQHYGYTF. In DNA, the CDR3 is TGTGCCAGCAGGGGACAGCACTATGGCTACACCTTC.

The chain employs TRBV14 and TRBJ2-1; possible D gene TRBD2, 6 bases. Germline-derived CDR1 and CDR2 are SGHDN and FVKESK. The CDR3 consists of 14 residues. V was trimmed by 4 bases and J by 5 bases, leaving 12 bases between them. This CDR3 is CASSLWTGDNEQFF. For the CDR3, the DNA is TGTGCCAGCAGCCTCTGGACGGGAGACAATGAGCAGTTCTTC.

The chain carries TRBV14 and TRBJ2-7; possibly TRBD1 or TRBD2 for D (5 bases each). Germline V gene lookup returns CDR1 SGHDN and CDR2 FVKESK. Trimming shortened V by 5 bases and J by 9 bases, and 20 bases separated the two germline ends. CDR3 length: 14 residues. The CDR3 is CASSEPDLGAAQYF. CDR3 coding DNA: TGTGCCAGCAGCGAACCGGACCTCGGGGCAGCGCAGTACTTC.

DNA of the CDR3: TGCGCCAGCAGCCAAGAAACTGGGGCCCTCGCTATCGGCTACACCTTC. Its translation: CASSQETGALAIGYTF. The chain links TRBV4-1 to TRBJ1-2; tentative D call: TRBD1 (5 bases). The CDR3 contains 16 residues. Germline CDR1 is MGHRA and CDR2 is YSYEKL. Between the trimmed V and J ends, which lost 0 bases and 8 bases, there was a span of 19 bases.

This clonotype appeared a few times. CDR3 sequence: CASSVDPLAYEQYV. CDR3 nucleotide sequence: TGCGCCAGCAGCGTCGACCCCCTAGCCTACGAGCAGTACGTC. The chain couples TRBV5-1 to TRBJ2-7; D unclear. V was clipped by 4 bases and J by 2 bases, with 13 bases between them. This CDR3 contains 14 residues. The germline CDR1 and CDR2 sequences are SGHRS and YFSETQ.

This clonotype has just a few counts. The gene calls are TRBV4-2 and TRBJ2-7; D may be TRBD1 (5 bases). Trimming took 5 bases from V and 0 from J, leaving 14 bases between them. Germline CDR1 reads LGHNA; CDR2 reads YNFKEQ. The CDR3 loop spans 15 amino acids. CDR3 residues: CASSARTRHSYEQYF. The DNA of the CDR3 is TGTGCCAGCAGCGCGCGGACAAGGCACTCCTACGAGCAGTACTTC.

This chain links TRBV5-1 with TRBJ1-1, with 8 bases that match TRBD1. The CDR3 spans 15 residues. Trimming cost V 3 bases and J 4 bases; bases outside gene matches: 8. Germline V CDR1 and CDR2: SGHRS, YFSETQ. The CDR3 DNA is TGCGCCAGCAGCTCAGGGGGCGAGATGGGCACTGAAGCTTTCTTT. Its protein product is CASSSGGEMGTEAFF.

The rearrangement links TRBV4-2 to TRBJ2-7, with a weak D call TRBD2 (6 bases). The germline V gene encodes CDR1 LGHNA and CDR2 YNFKEQ. The CDR3 runs to 14 residues. V lost 4 bases and J 5 bases, leaving 15 bases between the germline ends. The CDR3 DNA sequence: TGTGCCAGCAGCCTGGCCGGGGGTCGCGACGAGCAGTACTTC. Protein product: CASSLAGGRDEQYF.